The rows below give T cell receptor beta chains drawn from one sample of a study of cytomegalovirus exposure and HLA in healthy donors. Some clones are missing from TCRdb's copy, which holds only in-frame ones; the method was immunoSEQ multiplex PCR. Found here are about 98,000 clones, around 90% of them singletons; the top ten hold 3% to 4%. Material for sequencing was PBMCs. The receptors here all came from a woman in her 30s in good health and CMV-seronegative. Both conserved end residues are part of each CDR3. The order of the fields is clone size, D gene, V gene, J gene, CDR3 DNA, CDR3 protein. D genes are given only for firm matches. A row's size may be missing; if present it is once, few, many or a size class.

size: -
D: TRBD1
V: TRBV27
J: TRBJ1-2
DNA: TGTGCCAGCAGTGGGGACAGCCCCCATATAAATGGCTACACCTTC
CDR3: CASSGDSPHINGYTF

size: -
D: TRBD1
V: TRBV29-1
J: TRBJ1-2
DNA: TGCAGCGCTGACAGGGGGGACTATGGCTACACCTTC
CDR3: CSADRGDYGYTF

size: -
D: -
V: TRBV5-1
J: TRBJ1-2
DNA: TGCGCCAGCAGCCCAGGAGGTCTCATGGGTAGAGACTATGGCTACACCTTC
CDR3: CASSPGGLMGRDYGYTF

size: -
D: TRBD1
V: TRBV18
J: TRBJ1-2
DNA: TGTGCCAGCTCGCCAACCCCCGGACAGGATCAATATGGCTACACCTTC
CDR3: CASSPTPGQDQYGYTF

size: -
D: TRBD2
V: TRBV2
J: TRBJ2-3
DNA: TGTGCCAGCAGCCTAGGACTAGCGGGGGGGGAAGATACGCAGTATTTT
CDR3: CASSLGLAGGEDTQYF

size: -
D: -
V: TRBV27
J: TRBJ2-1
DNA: TGTGCCAGCCGGCGCCGGGGAGGCATCAATGAGCAGTTCTTC
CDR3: CASRRRGGINEQFF

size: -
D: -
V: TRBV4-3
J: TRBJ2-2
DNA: TGCGCCAGCAGCCAATTTCTTACAGCCACCGGGGAGCTGTTTTTT
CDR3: CASSQFLTATGELFF

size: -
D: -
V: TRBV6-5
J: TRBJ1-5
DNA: TGTGCCAGCAGTTACGCCAGGAATCAGCCCCAGCATTTT
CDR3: CASSYARNQPQHF

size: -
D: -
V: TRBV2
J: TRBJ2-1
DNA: TGTGCCACCTTAAGGGGAGAGCAGTTCTTC
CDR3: CATLRGEQFF

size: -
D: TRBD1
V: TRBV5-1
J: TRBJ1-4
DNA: TGCGCCAGCAGCTGGACAGGGGACAGGGAAAAACTGTTTTTT
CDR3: CASSWTGDREKLFF

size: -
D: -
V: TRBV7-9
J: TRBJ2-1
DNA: TGTGCCAGCAGCTCGGGGTTTCACTCCTACAATGAGCAGTTCTTC
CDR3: CASSSGFHSYNEQFF

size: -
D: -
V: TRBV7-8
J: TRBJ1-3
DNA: TGTGCCAGCAGCCAATGGGGGGGGTACTCTGGAAACACCATATATTTT
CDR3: CASSQWGGYSGNTIYF

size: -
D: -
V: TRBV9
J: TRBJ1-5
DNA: TGTGCCCCCCCGGGTCCGGCATGGAATCAGCCCCAGCATTTT
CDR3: CAPPGPAWNQPQHF

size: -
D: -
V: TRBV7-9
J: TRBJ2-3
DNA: TGTGCCAGCAGCTTAGCCGCCAGTCCAGCGACAGATACGCAGTATTTT
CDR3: CASSLAASPATDTQYF

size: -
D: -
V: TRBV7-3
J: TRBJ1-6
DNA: TGTGCCAGCAGCTCTGACAGCTCCTATAATTCACCCCTCCACTTT
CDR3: CASSSDSSYNSPLHF

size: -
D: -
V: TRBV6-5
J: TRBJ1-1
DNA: TGTGCCAGCAGTTACTCGACCGGGGAGACCTACTTTGAAGCTTTCTTT
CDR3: CASSYSTGETYFEAFF

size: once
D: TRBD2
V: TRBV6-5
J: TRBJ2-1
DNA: TGTGCCAGCAGCCCTAGCGGGAGGCCTCCCAATGAGCAGTTCTTC
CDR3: CASSPSGRPPNEQFF

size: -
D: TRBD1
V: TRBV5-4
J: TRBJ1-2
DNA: TGTGCCAGCAGCTTGGGCGCCGGACAGGGCCCCTATGGCTACACCTTC
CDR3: CASSLGAGQGPYGYTF

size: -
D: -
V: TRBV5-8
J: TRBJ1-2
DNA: TGTGCCAGCAGCTTGACAGGGTGGGGTGGCTACACCTTC
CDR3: CASSLTGWGGYTF

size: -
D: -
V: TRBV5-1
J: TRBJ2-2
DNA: TGCGCCAGCAGCTTGGGTCGCCAGGGCGGTCCCGGGGAGCTGTTTTTT
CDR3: CASSLGRQGGPGELFF

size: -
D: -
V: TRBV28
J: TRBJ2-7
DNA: TGTGCCAGCAGAGGGGAAACCTACGAGCAGTACTTC
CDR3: CASRGETYEQYF

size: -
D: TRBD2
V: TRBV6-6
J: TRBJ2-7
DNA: TGTGCCAGCACCTGGACTAGCGAAGAATACGAGCAGTACTTC
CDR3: CASTWTSEEYEQYF

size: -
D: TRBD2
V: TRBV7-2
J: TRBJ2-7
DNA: TGTGCCAGCAGCCACCCCAAAGCGGGAGGAGGGTACGAGCAGTACTTC
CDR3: CASSHPKAGGGYEQYF

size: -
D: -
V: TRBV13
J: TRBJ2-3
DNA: TGTGCCAGCAGCCGTCTAGGGGGCACAGATACGCAGTATTTT
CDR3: CASSRLGGTDTQYF

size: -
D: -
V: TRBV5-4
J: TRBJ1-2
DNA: TGTGCCAGCAGCTTGGATGGCAACTATGGCTACACCTTC
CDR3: CASSLDGNYGYTF